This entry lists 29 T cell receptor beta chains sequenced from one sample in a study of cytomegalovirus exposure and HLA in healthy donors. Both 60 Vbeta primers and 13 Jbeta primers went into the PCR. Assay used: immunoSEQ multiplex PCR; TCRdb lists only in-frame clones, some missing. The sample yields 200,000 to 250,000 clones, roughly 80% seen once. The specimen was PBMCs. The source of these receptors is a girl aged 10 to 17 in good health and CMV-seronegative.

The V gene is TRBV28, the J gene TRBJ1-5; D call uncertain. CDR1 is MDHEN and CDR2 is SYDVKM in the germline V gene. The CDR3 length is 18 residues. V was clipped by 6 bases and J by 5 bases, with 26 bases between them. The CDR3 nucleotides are TGTGCCAGCAGCCAACCACAAACGGCCCCCATGCTAGATCAGCCCCAGCATTTT. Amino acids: CASSQPQTAPMLDQPQHF.

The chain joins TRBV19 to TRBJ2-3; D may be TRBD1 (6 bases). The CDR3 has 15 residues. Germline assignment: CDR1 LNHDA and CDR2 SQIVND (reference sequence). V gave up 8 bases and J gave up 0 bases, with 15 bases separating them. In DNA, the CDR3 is TGTGCCAGTTCCCCACTAGGGGGTAGCACAGATACGCAGTATTTT. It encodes CASSPLGGSTDTQYF.

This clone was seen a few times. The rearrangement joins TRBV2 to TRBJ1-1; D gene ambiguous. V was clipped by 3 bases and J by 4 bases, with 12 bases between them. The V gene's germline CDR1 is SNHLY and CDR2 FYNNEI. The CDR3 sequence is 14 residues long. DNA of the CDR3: TGTGCCAGCAGTGATATAGAAGTCTCCACTGAAGCTTTCTTT. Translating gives CASSDIEVSTEAFF.

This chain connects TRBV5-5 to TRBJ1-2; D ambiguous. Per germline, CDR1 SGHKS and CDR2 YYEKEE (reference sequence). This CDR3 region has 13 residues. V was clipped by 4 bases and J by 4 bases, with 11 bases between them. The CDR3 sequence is CASSLTERYGYTF. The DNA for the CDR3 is TGTGCCAGCAGCCTGACGGAGCGCTATGGCTACACCTTC.

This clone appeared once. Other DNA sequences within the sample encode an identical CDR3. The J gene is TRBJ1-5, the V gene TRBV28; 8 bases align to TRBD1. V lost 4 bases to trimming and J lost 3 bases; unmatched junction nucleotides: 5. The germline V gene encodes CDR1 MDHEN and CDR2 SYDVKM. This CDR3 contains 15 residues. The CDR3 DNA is TGTGCCAGCAGTTATTCAGGGGGCAACAATCAGCCCCAGCATTTT. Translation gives CASSYSGGNNQPQHF.

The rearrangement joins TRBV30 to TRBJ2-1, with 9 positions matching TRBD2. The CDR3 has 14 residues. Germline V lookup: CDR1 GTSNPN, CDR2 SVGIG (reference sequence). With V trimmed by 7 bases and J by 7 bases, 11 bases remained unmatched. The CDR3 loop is CALLGGGAGNEQFF. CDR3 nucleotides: TGTGCCTTACTGGGCGGGGGGGCAGGTAATGAGCAGTTCTTC.

CDR3 loop: CASSFPVGYGYTF. The CDR3 DNA is TGTGCCAGTAGTTTCCCGGTTGGCTATGGCTACACCTTC. The rearrangement uses TRBV19 and TRBJ1-2, with D uncertain. Germline CDR1 and CDR2: LNHDA and SQIVND (reference sequence). This CDR3 is built from 13 residues. Trimming left V 5 bases short and J 4 bases short, with 11 bases between.

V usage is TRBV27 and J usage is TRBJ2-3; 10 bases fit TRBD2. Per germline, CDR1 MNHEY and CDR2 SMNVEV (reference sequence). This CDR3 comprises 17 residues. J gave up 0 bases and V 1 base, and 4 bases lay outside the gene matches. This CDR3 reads CASSLYGSGRSTDTQYF. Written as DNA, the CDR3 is TGTGCCAGCAGTTTATACGGTAGCGGGAGGAGCACAGATACGCAGTATTTT.

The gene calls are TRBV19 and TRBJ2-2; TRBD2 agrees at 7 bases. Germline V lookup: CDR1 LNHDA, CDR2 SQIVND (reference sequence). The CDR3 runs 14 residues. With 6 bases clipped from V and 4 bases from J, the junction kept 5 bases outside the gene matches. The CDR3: CASSPSGGTGELFF. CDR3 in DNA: TGTGCCAGTAGCCCTAGCGGTGGCACCGGGGAGCTGTTTTTT. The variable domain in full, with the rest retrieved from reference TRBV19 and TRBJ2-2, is DGGITQSPKYLFRKEGQNVTLSCEQNLNHDAMYWYRQDPGQGLRLIYYSQIVNDFQKGDIAEGYSVSREKKESFPLTVTSAQKNPTAFYLCASSPSGGTGELFFGEGSRLTVL.

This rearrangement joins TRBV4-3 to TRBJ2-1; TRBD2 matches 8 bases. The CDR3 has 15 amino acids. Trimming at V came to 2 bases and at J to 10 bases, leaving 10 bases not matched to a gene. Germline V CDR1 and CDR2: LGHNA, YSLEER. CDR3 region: CASSQFLSGGGEQFF. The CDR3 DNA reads TGCGCCAGCAGCCAATTCCTAAGCGGGGGTGGAGAGCAGTTCTTC.

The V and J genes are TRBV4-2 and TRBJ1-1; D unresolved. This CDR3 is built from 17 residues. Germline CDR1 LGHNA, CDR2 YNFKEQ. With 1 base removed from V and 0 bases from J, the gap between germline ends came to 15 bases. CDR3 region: CASSQGATDLMNTEAFF. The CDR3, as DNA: TGTGCCAGCAGCCAAGGCGCCACCGACTTAATGAACACTGAAGCTTTCTTT.

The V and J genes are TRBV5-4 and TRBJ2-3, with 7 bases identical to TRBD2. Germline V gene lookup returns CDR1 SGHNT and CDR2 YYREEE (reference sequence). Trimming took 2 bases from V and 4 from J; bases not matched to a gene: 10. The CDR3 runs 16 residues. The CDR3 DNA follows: TGTGCCAGCAGCTTAGGTGGGAGGGAGGGTTCAGATACGCAGTATTTT. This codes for CASSLGGREGSDTQYF.

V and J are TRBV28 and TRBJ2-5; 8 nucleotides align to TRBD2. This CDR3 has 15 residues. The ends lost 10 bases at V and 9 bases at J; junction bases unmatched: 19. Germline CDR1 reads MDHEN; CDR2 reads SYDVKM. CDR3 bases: TGTGCCACCAACCCAGAACCGGGAGGGCCGGCGGCCCAGTACTTC. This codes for CATNPEPGGPAAQYF.

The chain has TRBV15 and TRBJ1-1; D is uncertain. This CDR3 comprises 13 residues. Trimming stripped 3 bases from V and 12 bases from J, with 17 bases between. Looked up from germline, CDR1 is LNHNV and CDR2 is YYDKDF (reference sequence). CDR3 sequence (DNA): TGTGCCACCAGCAGTGCGACCTATATGGGCCCTTTCTTT. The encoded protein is CATSSATYMGPFF.

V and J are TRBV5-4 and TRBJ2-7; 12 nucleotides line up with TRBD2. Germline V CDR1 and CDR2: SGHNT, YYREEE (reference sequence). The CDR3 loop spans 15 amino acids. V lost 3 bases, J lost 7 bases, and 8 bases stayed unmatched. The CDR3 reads CASSSQTGLAGEQYF. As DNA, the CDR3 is TGTGCCAGCAGCTCCCAAACCGGACTAGCGGGGGAGCAGTACTTC.

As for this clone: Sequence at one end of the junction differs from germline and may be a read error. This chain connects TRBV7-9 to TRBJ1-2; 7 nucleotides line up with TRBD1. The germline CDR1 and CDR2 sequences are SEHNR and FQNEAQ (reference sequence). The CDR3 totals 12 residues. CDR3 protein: CSSSVGTELSTF. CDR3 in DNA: TGTTCCAGCAGCGTCGGGACAGAGTTATCTACCTTC. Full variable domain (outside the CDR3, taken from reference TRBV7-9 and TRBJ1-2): DTGVSQNPRHKITKRGQNVTFRCDPISEHNRLYWYRQTLGQGPEFLTYFQNEAQLEKSRLLSDRFSAERPKGSFSTLEIQRTEQGDSAMYLCSSSVGTELSTFGSGTRLTVV.

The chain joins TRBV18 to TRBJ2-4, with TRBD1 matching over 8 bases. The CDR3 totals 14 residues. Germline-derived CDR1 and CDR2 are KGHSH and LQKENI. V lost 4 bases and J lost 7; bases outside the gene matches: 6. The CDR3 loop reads CASSRGTGGNIQYF. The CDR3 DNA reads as TGTGCCAGCTCACGAGGGACAGGTGGGAACATTCAGTACTTC.

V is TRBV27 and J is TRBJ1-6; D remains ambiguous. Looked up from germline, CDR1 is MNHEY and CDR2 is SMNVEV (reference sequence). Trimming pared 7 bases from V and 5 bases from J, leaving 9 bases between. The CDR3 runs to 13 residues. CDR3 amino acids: CASTTNHNSPLHF. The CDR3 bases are TGTGCCAGCACTACGAATCATAATTCACCCCTCCACTTT.

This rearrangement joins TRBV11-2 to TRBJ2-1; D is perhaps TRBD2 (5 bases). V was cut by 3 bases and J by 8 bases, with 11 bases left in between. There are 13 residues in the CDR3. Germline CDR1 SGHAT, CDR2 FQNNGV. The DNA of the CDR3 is TGTGCCAGCAGCTTCACTAATAGCGATGAGCAGTTCTTC. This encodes CASSFTNSDEQFF.

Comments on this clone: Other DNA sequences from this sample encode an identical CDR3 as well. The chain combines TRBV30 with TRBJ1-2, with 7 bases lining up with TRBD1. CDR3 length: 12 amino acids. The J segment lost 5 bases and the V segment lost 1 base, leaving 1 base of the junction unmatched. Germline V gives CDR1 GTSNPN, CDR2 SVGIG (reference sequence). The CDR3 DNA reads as TGTGCCTGGAGTGAACAGGGGTATGGCTACACCTTC. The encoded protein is CAWSEQGYGYTF.

CDR3 loop: CAISEQGSIVGNEQFF. The CDR3 DNA sequence: TGTGCCATCAGTGAGCAGGGAAGTATTGTGGGCAATGAGCAGTTCTTC. The gene calls are TRBV10-3 and TRBJ2-1, with D maybe TRBD1 (5 bases). From germline, CDR1 is ENHRY and CDR2 SYGVKD. The CDR3 is 16 amino acids. Trimming shortened V by 2 bases and J by 6 bases, and 17 bases separated the two germline ends.

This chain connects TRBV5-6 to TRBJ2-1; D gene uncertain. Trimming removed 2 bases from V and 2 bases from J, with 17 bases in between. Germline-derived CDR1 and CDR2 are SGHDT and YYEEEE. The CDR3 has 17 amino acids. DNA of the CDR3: TGTGCCAGCAGCTTATCCCCCAGTGTGTCTCCCTACAATGAGCAGTTCTTC. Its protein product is CASSLSPSVSPYNEQFF.

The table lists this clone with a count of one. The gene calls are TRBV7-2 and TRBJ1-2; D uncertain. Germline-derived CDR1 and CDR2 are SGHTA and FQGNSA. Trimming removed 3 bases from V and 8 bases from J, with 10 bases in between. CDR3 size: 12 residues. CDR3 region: CASSFGRYGYTF. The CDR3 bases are TGTGCCAGCAGCTTTGGGAGATACGGCTACACCTTC.

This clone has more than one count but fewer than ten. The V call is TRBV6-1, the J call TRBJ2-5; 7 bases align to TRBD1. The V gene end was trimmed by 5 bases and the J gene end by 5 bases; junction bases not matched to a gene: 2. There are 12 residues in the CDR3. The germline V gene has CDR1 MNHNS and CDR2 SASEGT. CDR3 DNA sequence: TGTGCCAGCAGTCGCAGGGGGGAGACCCAGTACTTC. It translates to CASSRRGETQYF.

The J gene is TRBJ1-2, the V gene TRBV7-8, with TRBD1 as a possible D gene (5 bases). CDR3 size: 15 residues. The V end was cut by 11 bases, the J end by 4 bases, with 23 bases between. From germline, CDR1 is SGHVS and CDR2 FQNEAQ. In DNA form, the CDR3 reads TGTGCCGCCCGTGGGGCAAGCCAGGGCGGCTATGGCTACACCTTC. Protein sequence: CAARGASQGGYGYTF. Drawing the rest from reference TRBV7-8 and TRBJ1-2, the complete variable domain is GAGVSQSPRYKVAKRGQDVALRCDPISGHVSLFWYQQALGQGPEFLTYFQNEAQLDKSGLPSDRFFAERPEGSVSTLKIQRTQQEDSAVYLCAARGASQGGYGYTFGSGTRLTVV.

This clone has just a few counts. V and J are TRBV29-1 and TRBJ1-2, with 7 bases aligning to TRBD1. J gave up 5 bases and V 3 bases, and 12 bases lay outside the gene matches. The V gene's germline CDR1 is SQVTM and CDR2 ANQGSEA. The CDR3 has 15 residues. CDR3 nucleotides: TGCAGCGTTGATGATGACAGGGTCCTGCTGTATGGCTACACCTTC. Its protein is CSVDDDRVLLYGYTF.

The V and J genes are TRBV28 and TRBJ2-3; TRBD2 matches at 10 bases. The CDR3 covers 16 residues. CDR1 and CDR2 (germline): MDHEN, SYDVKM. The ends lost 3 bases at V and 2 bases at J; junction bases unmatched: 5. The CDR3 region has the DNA TGTGCCAGCAGTTTCCCTAGCGGGGGCACCACAGATACGCAGTATTTT. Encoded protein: CASSFPSGGTTDTQYF.

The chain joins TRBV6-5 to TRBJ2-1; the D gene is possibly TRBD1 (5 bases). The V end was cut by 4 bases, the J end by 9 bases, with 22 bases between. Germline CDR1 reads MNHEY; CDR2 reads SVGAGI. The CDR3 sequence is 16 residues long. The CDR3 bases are TGTGCCAGCAGTTCCACCTACAGCGAACCTAGGGGTGAGCAGTTCTTC. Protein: CASSSTYSEPRGEQFF.

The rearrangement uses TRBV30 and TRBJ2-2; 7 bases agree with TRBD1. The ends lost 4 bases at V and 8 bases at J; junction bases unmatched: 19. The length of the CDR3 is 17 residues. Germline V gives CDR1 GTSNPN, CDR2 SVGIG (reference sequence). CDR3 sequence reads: CAWNIRVTGTITGELFF. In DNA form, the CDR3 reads TGTGCCTGGAACATACGGGTGACAGGGACGATTACTGGGGAGCTGTTTTTT.